This T cell receptor beta chain came from a study of T cells in Graves' hyperthyroidism and ophthalmopathy. This clonotype was counted between two and nine times. Amplification of TCR beta CDR3 regions used RNA as the template. In the first-round RT-PCR of the TCR CDR3, the HTBI primer set was used. TCRdb reprocessed the multiplex PCR reads with MiXCR, giving one entry per CDR3 protein. This table has under 700,000 distinct CDR3 sequences, around 15% appearing once. The PBMCs studied were ones that came from 10 ml fresh peripheral blood. The CDR3 is 17 residues long. CDR1 is LGHNA, CDR2 YNFKEQ, per germline. V gave up 4 bases and J gave up 5 bases; unmatched junction bases: 11.

The chain joins TRBV4-2 to TRBJ2-5; 12 bases align to TRBD2. Sequenced sample: blood. The TCR was taken from a young woman with Graves' hyperthyroidism. As DNA, the CDR3 is TGTGCCAGCAGCCTGCGACTAGCGGGGGCTCCAGGGGAGACCCAGTACTTC. The encoded protein is CASSLRLAGAPGETQYF.